Below, 31 T cell receptor beta chains from the same sample are listed, as sequenced in a study of early T cells in non-severe SARS-CoV-2 infection. TCRdb re-called the 5' RACE reads through MiXCR, storing one row per CDR3 protein. The sample includes some 87,000 distinct CDR3 sequences, roughly 12% seen only once; the top ten take less than 1.5%. Sequenced input: whole blood. These receptors came from an adult who was a healthcare worker with PCR-confirmed SARS-CoV-2 infection or an uninfected control (not recorded which).

The sample holds many counts of this clonotype. The chain links TRBV12-3 or TRBV12-4 to TRBJ2-3, with unresolved D. The V and J ends lost 3 bases and 1 base respectively, with 14 bases between them. This CDR3 comprises 16 residues. CDR3 in DNA: TGTGCCAGCAGTTTTAGTGAACTTCCAGGCACAGATACGCAGTATTTT. It codes for CASSFSELPGTDTQYF.

There are a few counts of this clonotype. This sequence joins TRBV29-1 and TRBJ2-3; 9 bases are a match to TRBD2. With V trimmed by 3 bases and J by 14 bases, 6 bases remained unmatched. CDR1 SQVTM and CDR2 ANQGSEA come from the germline V gene. The CDR3 is made up of 11 amino acids. CDR3 sequence reads: CSVDGGRAPYF. The CDR3 DNA sequence: TGCAGCGTTGACGGCGGGAGGGCCCCGTATTTT.

The chain carries TRBV6-6 and TRBJ2-7, with 7 bases matching TRBD1. Trimming at V came to 6 bases and at J to 0 bases, leaving 11 bases not matched to a gene. This CDR3 has 16 residues. From germline, CDR1 is MNHNY and CDR2 SVGAGI (reference sequence). CDR3 in amino acids: CASSFLGTVISYEQYF. The CDR3 region has the DNA TGTGCCAGCAGCTTCTTGGGGACAGTAATCTCCTACGAGCAGTACTTC.

About this clonotype: An end of the junction differs from the germline gene, which may be a read error. The genes are TRBV24-1 and TRBJ2-5, with D possibly TRBD1 on 6 matching bases. There are 13 residues in the CDR3. Per germline, CDR1 KGHDR and CDR2 SFDVKD. CDR3 DNA: TGTGCCGCCAGTGACGGACAGCAAGAGACCCAGTACTTC. This gives the protein CAASDGQQETQYF.

This clonotype was observed many times. The chain has TRBV29-1 and TRBJ2-1; TRBD1 matches 8 bases. V dropped 7 bases and J dropped 7; count of bases not matched to a gene: 6. Germline V gene data show CDR1 as SQVTM and CDR2 as ANQGSEA. The CDR3 consists of 12 residues. CDR3 amino acids: CSGIRTGNEQFF. The CDR3 DNA reads as TGCAGCGGGATAAGGACAGGGAATGAGCAGTTCTTC.

This chain joins TRBV4-1 and TRBJ2-7; maybe TRBD1 (6 bases). This CDR3 has 15 amino acids. V lost 1 base to trimming and J lost 3 bases, with 13 bases between them. Germline lookup yields CDR1 MGHRA and CDR2 YSYEKL. For the CDR3, the DNA is TGCGCCAGCAGCCAAGCGGGGACACTTGACTACGAGCAGTACTTC. It is translated as CASSQAGTLDYEQYF.

This clonotype has ten or more counts. The J gene is TRBJ1-6, the V gene TRBV7-9, with TRBD1 matching over 8 bases. J was trimmed by 16 bases and V by 6 bases; bases with no gene match: 8. CDR1 is SEHNR, CDR2 FQNEAQ, per germline (reference sequence). The CDR3 loop spans 12 amino acids. CDR3 loop: CASSPDRDELHF. CDR3 DNA sequence: TGTGCCAGCAGTCCGGACAGGGATGAGCTCCACTTT.

This clonotype was seen many times. The chain employs TRBV25-1 and TRBJ2-7, with 7 bases matching TRBD2. V shed 6 bases and J 0 bases; nucleotides not matched to a gene: 2. The CDR3 runs to 13 residues. Looked up from germline, CDR1 is MGHDK and CDR2 is SYGVNS. This CDR3 is CASRRDYSYEQYF. DNA of the CDR3: TGTGCCAGCAGAAGGGACTACTCCTACGAGCAGTACTTC.

The chain employs TRBV11-2 and TRBJ1-2; no reliable D call. Trimming removed 0 bases from V and 7 bases from J, with 12 bases in between. The CDR3 is made up of 14 amino acids. Germline V gene sequence: CDR1 SGHAT, CDR2 FQNNGV. The CDR3 loop reads CASSLDFPASGYTF. The CDR3 DNA follows: TGTGCCAGCAGCTTAGACTTTCCAGCTAGTGGCTACACCTTC.

The rearrangement joins TRBV2 to TRBJ2-7; D gene uncertain. Trimming took 1 base from V and 1 from J, leaving 11 bases between them. CDR1 and CDR2 from the germline V gene are SNHLY and FYNNEI. The CDR3 length is 15 residues. Here the CDR3 DNA reads TGTGCCAGCAGTGAAGGGCGGCTCGAGTCCTACGAGCAGTACTTC. It translates to CASSEGRLESYEQYF.

This clonotype was detected ten times or more. This chain joins TRBV6-2 or TRBV6-3 and TRBJ1-5; D is perhaps TRBD1 (5 bases). CDR3 length equals 15 residues. Trimming stripped 2 bases from V and 2 bases from J, with 10 bases between. Germline CDR1 and CDR2: MNHEY and SVGEGT. The CDR3 DNA is TGTGCCAGCAGTTACGAGGGGCGAGGCAATCAGCCCCAGCATTTT. Its translation: CASSYEGRGNQPQHF.

This clonotype was seen more than once but under ten times. The V and J genes are TRBV28 and TRBJ2-7; D is perhaps TRBD1 (6 bases). V was pared by 5 bases and J by 5 bases, with 13 bases between. Per germline, CDR1 MDHEN and CDR2 SYDVKM. The CDR3 is made up of 13 amino acids. The chain's CDR3 is CASSGQRKHEQYF. The CDR3 nucleotides read TGTGCCAGCAGTGGACAGCGGAAACACGAGCAGTACTTC.

This clonotype was picked up a small number of times. CDR3: CASSLLAEETQYF. The CDR3 bases are TGTGCCAGCAGTTTACTAGCGGAGGAGACCCAGTACTTC. The chain is built from TRBV12-3 or TRBV12-4 and TRBJ2-5, with 7 bases fitting TRBD2. V lost 2 bases, J lost 5 bases, and 2 bases stayed unmatched. This CDR3 comprises 13 residues.

This clonotype appeared a few times. The CDR3 nucleotides are TGTGCCACGTCTGGGGGCGAGCAGTACTTC. It specifies CATSGGEQYF. The chain has TRBV2 and TRBJ2-7; tentatively, D is TRBD1 or TRBD2 (5 bases each). CDR3 size: 10 residues. The V gene's germline CDR1 is SNHLY and CDR2 FYNNEI. Trimming took off 10 bases at V and 6 bases at J, with 10 bases between the two ends.

This clonotype came up many times. The gene calls are TRBV6-5 and TRBJ2-6; TRBD2 is a possible D gene (5 bases). This CDR3 is built from 18 residues. Germline loops: CDR1 MNHEY, CDR2 SVGAGI. V gave up 7 bases and J gave up 4 bases, with 23 bases separating them. CDR3 DNA sequence: TGTGCCAGCACCGACCCAGGAGCGGATATTTCCGGGGCCAACGTCCTGACTTTC. This gives the protein CASTDPGADISGANVLTF.

This clonotype was seen at least ten times. This chain uses TRBV29-1 with TRBJ1-1, with D tentatively TRBD1 (5 bases). Per the germline V gene, CDR1 is SQVTM and CDR2 is ANQGSEA. Deletions cut 7 bases from V and 4 bases from J, with 16 bases between. The CDR3 loop spans 13 amino acids. CDR3 sequence: CSASWGVLTEAFF. CDR3 sequence (DNA): TGCAGCGCTTCGTGGGGGGTACTCACTGAAGCTTTCTTT.

This clonotype showed up just a few times. The V gene is TRBV21-1, the J gene TRBJ1-1. TRBV21-1 is a pseudogene locus. The CDR3 runs to 13 residues. The CDR3 region is CASGESDNTEAFF. The CDR3 DNA reads as TGTGCCAGCGGCGAGAGTGATAACACTGAAGCTTTCTTT.

This clonotype was found many times. The rearrangement joins TRBV29-1 to TRBJ2-3; D unresolved. Deletions cut 3 bases from V and 2 bases from J, with 12 bases between. CDR1 is SQVTM, CDR2 ANQGSEA, per germline. The CDR3 totals 14 residues. CDR3: CSVESVDVTDTQYF. The CDR3 nucleotides read TGCAGCGTTGAGTCGGTCGATGTCACAGATACGCAGTATTTT.

The sample holds many counts of this clonotype. In DNA, the CDR3 is TGTGCCAGCAGCTTAAATCGGACAGCTGGAGGAGGACAGCCCCAGCATTTT. This codes for CASSLNRTAGGGQPQHF. J is TRBJ1-5 and V is TRBV7-2, with D possibly being TRBD1 (6 bases). From germline, CDR1 is SGHTA and CDR2 FQGNSA. Trimming took 2 bases from V and 7 from J, leaving 21 bases between them. The CDR3 is made up of 17 amino acids.

J is TRBJ2-3 and V is TRBV7-2; D not certain. This CDR3 comprises 15 residues. Trimming shortened V by 1 base and J by 0 bases, and 8 bases separated the two germline ends. Germline CDR1 is SGHTA and CDR2 is FQGNSA. CDR3 in amino acids: CASSLVAFSTDTQYF. The CDR3 DNA reads as TGTGCCAGCAGCTTAGTTGCGTTTAGCACAGATACGCAGTATTTT.

There are many counts of this clonotype. The chain links TRBV20-1 to TRBJ1-2; 12 bases are shared with TRBD1. CDR1 DFQATT and CDR2 SNEGSKA come from the germline V gene (reference sequence). Germline trimming cut 7 bases from V and 4 bases from J; bases unmatched to any gene: 1. CDR3 length equals 12 residues. CDR3 bases: TGCAGTGGGGACAGGGGGCTCTATGGCTACACCTTC. Its protein product is CSGDRGLYGYTF.

The chain employs TRBV29-1 and TRBJ2-3, with 13 bases lining up with TRBD2. J gave up 2 bases and V 6 bases, and 5 bases lay outside the gene matches. The CDR3 is 15 amino acids. CDR1 SQVTM and CDR2 ANQGSEA come from the germline V gene. The CDR3 DNA follows: TGCAGCGTCGCCGGACTAGCGGGAGCCACAGATACGCAGTATTTT. Its translation: CSVAGLAGATDTQYF.

A few counts support this clonotype. The V gene is TRBV5-5, the J gene TRBJ2-7, with TRBD1 matching over 9 bases. The germline V gene has CDR1 SGHKS and CDR2 YYEKEE (reference sequence). This CDR3 comprises 13 residues. Trimming at V came to 3 bases and at J to 4 bases, leaving 2 bases not matched to a gene. The CDR3 nucleotides read TGTGCCAGCAGCTGGACAGGGGAATACGAGCAGTACTTC. This translates into CASSWTGEYEQYF.

This clonotype was seen repeatedly, ten times or more. The J gene is TRBJ1-4, the V gene TRBV5-4; D remains ambiguous. The CDR3 consists of 11 residues. Per germline, CDR1 SGHNT and CDR2 YYREEE (reference sequence). With 7 bases removed from V and 11 bases from J, the gap between germline ends came to 12 bases. DNA of the CDR3: TGTGCCAGCTCCGCCGGTCCCAAACTGTTTTTT. It encodes CASSAGPKLFF.

This clonotype has just a few counts. The rearrangement links TRBV20-1 to TRBJ2-1; 7 bases match TRBD1. Germline CDR1 is DFQATT and CDR2 is SNEGSKA (reference sequence). This CDR3 contains 14 residues. V lost 4 bases to trimming and J lost 6 bases; unmatched junction nucleotides: 9. The CDR3: CSATRDRGGNEQFF. In DNA, the CDR3 is TGCAGTGCTACCAGGGACAGAGGGGGCAATGAGCAGTTCTTC.

This clonotype occurred many times. The chain carries TRBV7-2 and TRBJ2-5, with 8 bases lining up with TRBD2. The germline CDR1 and CDR2 sequences are SGHTA and FQGNSA. The V and J ends lost 3 bases and 4 bases, in that order; junction bases with no gene match: 7. There are 15 residues in the CDR3. The CDR3 here is CASSFHVRGGETQYF. The DNA of the CDR3 is TGTGCCAGCAGCTTTCATGTACGGGGGGGAGAGACCCAGTACTTC.

This clonotype came up a few times. This chain joins TRBV28 and TRBJ2-1; no definite D call. The CDR3 length is 17 residues. The V end lost 2 bases, the J end lost 4 bases, and 18 bases lay between the germline ends. Germline values: CDR1 MDHEN, CDR2 SYDVKM. CDR3 coding DNA: TGTGCCAGCAGTTTAAGTCTCGTCGCGGTTAAGTACAATGAGCAGTTCTTC. This sequence encodes CASSLSLVAVKYNEQFF. Variable domain in full (rest from reference TRBV28 and TRBJ2-1): DVKVTQSSRYLVKRTGEKVFLECVQDMDHENMFWYRQDPGLGLRLIYFSYDVKMKEKGDIPEGYSVSREKKERFSLILESASTNQTSMYLCASSLSLVAVKYNEQFFGPGTRLTVL.

Only a few counts were recorded for this clonotype. V usage is TRBV20-1 and J usage is TRBJ2-7; TRBD2 matches at 8 bases. The V gene end was trimmed by 2 bases and the J gene end by 4 bases; junction bases not matched to a gene: 16. The CDR3 contains 17 residues. CDR1 and CDR2 (germline): DFQATT, SNEGSKA (reference sequence). The CDR3 DNA reads TGCAGTGCTAGAAGCCCCCGCGGGGGGCGCGGGAATTACGAGCAGTACTTC. It codes for CSARSPRGGRGNYEQYF.

This clonotype was observed a few times. The chain employs TRBV7-2 and TRBJ1-1; 7 bases are shared with TRBD1. The CDR3 totals 16 residues. The V gene end was trimmed by 4 bases and the J gene end by 4 bases; junction bases not matched to a gene: 12. Germline CDR1 and CDR2: SGHTA and FQGNSA. CDR3 sequence reads: CASSYQDRTRSTEAFF. In DNA, the CDR3 is TGTGCCAGCAGCTATCAGGACAGGACCCGAAGCACTGAAGCTTTCTTT. Full variable domain (missing parts from reference TRBV7-2 and TRBJ1-1): GAGVSQSPSNKVTEKGKDVELRCDPISGHTALYWYRQSLGQGLEFLIYFQGNSAPDKSGLPSDRFSAERTGGSVSTLTIQRTQQEDSAVYLCASSYQDRTRSTEAFFGQGTRLTVV.

The rearrangement uses TRBV18 and TRBJ1-1; D not resolved. The V end lost 5 bases, the J end lost 9 bases, and 19 bases lay between the germline ends. Germline loops: CDR1 KGHSH, CDR2 LQKENI. CDR3 length: 14 amino acids. The CDR3 coding sequence is TGTGCCAGCTCATCACAAGAAACCCCCACCAAAGCTTTCTTT. Amino acids: CASSSQETPTKAFF.

The chain couples TRBV6-1 to TRBJ1-1; 8 nucleotides agree with TRBD1. Trimming removed 6 bases from V and 4 bases from J; junction bases left unmatched: 7. The CDR3 consists of 14 residues. Germline CDR1 is MNHNS and CDR2 is SASEGT. The CDR3 region has the DNA TGTGCCAGCAGGGAACAGGGGGTGGGCACTGAAGCTTTCTTT. This codes for CASREQGVGTEAFF.